These 32 T cell receptor beta chains were all obtained from the same sample, sequenced in a study of blood T cell repertoires in COVID-19. Sequenced by immunoSEQ multiplex PCR; TCRdb stores in-frame clones only, minus some. The sample includes 300,000 to 350,000 clones, 87% of them seen just once. Sequenced: peripheral blood. These receptors were taken from a man between 18 and 35 years old with active or convalescent COVID-19.

The chain carries TRBV11-2 and TRBJ1-3, with 8 bases matching TRBD1. The ends lost 8 bases at V and 0 bases at J; junction bases unmatched: 3. From germline, CDR1 is SGHAT and CDR2 FQNNGV. The CDR3 totals 14 residues. In DNA, the CDR3 is TGTGCCAGCGGGACAGGTTCCTCTGGAAACACCATATATTTT. Translation gives CASGTGSSGNTIYF.

The chain joins TRBV6-2 or TRBV6-3 to TRBJ2-7, with 9 bases fitting TRBD1. The CDR3 loop spans 14 amino acids. CDR1 and CDR2 (germline): MNHEY, SVGEGT. With V trimmed by 6 bases and J by 3 bases, 6 bases remained unmatched. The CDR3 loop is CASSKQGQGYEQYF. The CDR3 DNA reads TGTGCCAGCAGCAAACAGGGACAGGGCTACGAGCAGTACTTC.

The chain links TRBV5-5 to TRBJ1-1; D is unresolved. Per germline, CDR1 SGHKS and CDR2 YYEKEE (reference sequence). CDR3 length: 14 residues. V lost 4 bases and J lost 1, with 11 bases in between. The CDR3: CASSREGRNTEAFF. The CDR3 DNA reads TGTGCCAGCAGCCGGGAGGGTCGGAACACTGAAGCTTTCTTT.

The chain joins TRBV5-4 to TRBJ2-2; D is unresolved. Trimming left V 3 bases short and J 0 bases short, with 6 bases between. Germline V gene data show CDR1 as SGHNT and CDR2 as YYREEE (reference sequence). CDR3 length: 14 amino acids. CDR3 coding DNA: TGTGCCAGCAGCTGGGCTGCGAACACCGGGGAGCTGTTTTTT. Protein sequence: CASSWAANTGELFF.

The CDR3 sequence is CASRNRDSYNEQFF. The CDR3 coding sequence is TGTGCCAGCAGAAACCGGGACAGCTACAATGAGCAGTTCTTC. This rearrangement joins TRBV6-1 to TRBJ2-1, with TRBD1 matching 7 bases. Unmatched junction bases numbered 5, after V lost 6 bases and J lost 3 bases. Germline values: CDR1 MNHNS, CDR2 SASEGT. The CDR3 has 14 amino acids.

This chain connects TRBV11-2 to TRBJ2-3; a possible D gene is TRBD1 (5 bases). The V and J ends lost 5 bases and 0 bases respectively, with 21 bases between them. The CDR3 length is 18 residues. Germline CDR1 SGHAT, CDR2 FQNNGV. The CDR3 loop reads CASSHRRTRLSSTDTQYF. The CDR3 DNA is TGTGCCAGCAGCCATCGTCGGACACGGCTTTCTAGCACAGATACGCAGTATTTT.

The V and J genes are TRBV2 and TRBJ1-2; D gene ambiguous. The CDR3 has 12 amino acids. V lost 4 bases and J 4 bases, leaving 7 bases between the germline ends. From germline, CDR1 is SNHLY and CDR2 FYNNEI. The CDR3 loop reads CASSVLAYGYTF. The CDR3 region has the DNA TGTGCCAGCAGTGTCCTGGCCTATGGCTACACCTTC.

This clone was detected once. The chain links TRBV5-4 to TRBJ2-6; no firm D call. Trimming removed 0 bases from V and 1 base from J, with 5 bases in between. The length of the CDR3 is 15 residues. CDR1 SGHNT and CDR2 YYREEE come from the germline V gene (reference sequence). Here the CDR3 reads CASSLAGSGANVLTF. CDR3 sequence (DNA): TGTGCCAGCAGCTTGGCGGGTTCTGGGGCCAACGTCCTGACTTTC. Combining the CDR3 with reference TRBV5-4 and TRBJ2-6 gives the whole variable domain ETGVTQSPTHLIKTRGQQVTLRCSSQSGHNTVSWYQQALGQGPQFIFQYYREEENGRGNFPPRFSGLQFPNYSSELNVNALELDDSALYLCASSLAGSGANVLTFGAGSRLTVL.

The rearrangement links TRBV6-2 or TRBV6-3 to TRBJ1-6; 9 bases are a match to TRBD1. The CDR3 consists of 15 residues. CDR1 and CDR2 from the germline V gene are MNHEY and SVGEGT. The V and J ends lost 5 bases and 9 bases, in that order; junction bases with no gene match: 8. CDR3 DNA: TGTGCCAGCAGTCCACAGGGGGCAGACCTTTCACCCCTCCACTTT. Its translation: CASSPQGADLSPLHF.

The chain combines TRBV3-1 (or the pseudogene TRBV3-2) with TRBJ2-5, with D perhaps matching TRBD1 (6 bases). The V end lost 3 bases, the J end lost 2 bases, and 10 bases lay between the germline ends. The CDR3 is 14 residues long. The germline V gene encodes CDR1 LGHDT and CDR2 YNNKEL (reference sequence). This CDR3 reads CASSHAQGQETQYF. For the CDR3, the DNA is TGTGCCAGCAGCCATGCTCAGGGGCAAGAGACCCAGTACTTC.

The chain combines TRBV9 with TRBJ2-1, with TRBD2 identical over 8 bases. Germline CDR1 SGDLS, CDR2 YYNGEE. The CDR3 is made up of 15 amino acids. After removal of 5 bases from V and 6 bases from J, the junction contained 10 bases not matched to a gene. CDR3 nucleotide sequence: TGTGCCAGCAGGGCCCCCGGGGGGGAAGGCAATGAGCAGTTCTTC. It codes for CASRAPGGEGNEQFF.

The chain couples TRBV5-6 to TRBJ1-5; no firm D call. Germline V gene lookup returns CDR1 SGHDT and CDR2 YYEEEE. This CDR3 comprises 15 residues. Trimming left V 2 bases short and J 3 bases short, with 12 bases between. The CDR3 region is CASSFLSGTNQPQHF. CDR3 nucleotides: TGTGCCAGCAGCTTCCTGTCAGGAACCAATCAGCCCCAGCATTTT. The variable domain in full, with the rest retrieved from reference TRBV5-6 and TRBJ1-5, is DAGVTQSPTHLIKTRGQQVTLRCSPKSGHDTVSWYQQALGQGPQFIFQYYEEEERQRGNFPDRFSGHQFPNYSSELNVNALLLGDSALYLCASSFLSGTNQPQHFGDGTRLSIL.

The J gene is TRBJ2-3, the V gene TRBV27; TRBD1 agrees at 7 bases. In germline, CDR1 is MNHEY, CDR2 SMNVEV (reference sequence). The CDR3 contains 17 residues. V was clipped by 3 bases and J by 4 bases; unmatched bases: 13. CDR3 loop: CASSFLGTDTPPDTQYF. The CDR3 region has the DNA TGTGCCAGCAGTTTTCTGGGGACAGATACCCCACCAGATACGCAGTATTTT.

The rearrangement links TRBV10-3 to TRBJ2-1; 10 positions match TRBD2. Germline CDR1 and CDR2: ENHRY and SYGVKD. The CDR3 covers 15 residues. V was clipped by 2 bases and J by 8 bases; unmatched bases: 6. For the CDR3, the DNA is TGTGCCATCAGTGAGGCCATAGCGGGGGGTTATGAGCAGTTCTTC. Its translation is CAISEAIAGGYEQFF.

The genes are TRBV27 and TRBJ1-1; 9 bases match TRBD1. The trim removed 3 bases at V and 10 bases at J, leaving 9 bases unmatched. The germline gives CDR1 MNHEY, CDR2 SMNVEV (reference sequence). The CDR3 consists of 14 residues. In DNA, the CDR3 is TGTGCCAGCAGTTTGCAAACAGGGGGCGGGGGAGCTTTCTTT. It codes for CASSLQTGGGGAFF.

J is TRBJ2-3 and V is TRBV5-1; TRBD2 might be the D (5 bases). The V and J ends lost 0 bases and 2 bases respectively, with 7 bases between them. Germline V gene sequence: CDR1 SGHRS, CDR2 YFSETQ. The CDR3 totals 14 residues. The CDR3 DNA follows: TGCGCCAGCAGCTTGGTTAGCGACACAGATACGCAGTATTTT. Protein: CASSLVSDTDTQYF.

The V and J genes are TRBV14 and TRBJ2-1, with 13 nucleotides matching TRBD2. The CDR3 has 18 amino acids. Trimming cost V 4 bases and J 7 bases; bases outside gene matches: 13. CDR1 is SGHDN and CDR2 is FVKESK in the germline V gene. DNA of the CDR3: TGTGCCAGCAGCCTCGGACTAGCGGGGGAGATATACGATAATGAGCAGTTCTTC. Encoded protein: CASSLGLAGEIYDNEQFF.

The CDR3 region is CASSLGFGQGRVYTEAFF. The CDR3 DNA follows: TGTGCCAGCAGTTTAGGGTTTGGGCAGGGGAGGGTGTACACTGAAGCTTTCTTT. The rearrangement joins TRBV27 to TRBJ1-1, with D perhaps TRBD1 (6 bases). The V end lost 2 bases, the J end lost 3 bases, and 22 bases lay between the germline ends. Germline lookup yields CDR1 MNHEY and CDR2 SMNVEV (reference sequence). CDR3 length: 18 residues.

The table lists this clone with a count of one. The V call is TRBV7-2, the J call TRBJ2-7; 14 positions match TRBD2. The CDR3 is 17 residues long. The germline gives CDR1 SGHTA, CDR2 FQGNSA. Trimming removed 4 bases from V and 4 bases from J; junction bases left unmatched: 9. CDR3 region: CASSSYGTSGGSYEQYF. The CDR3 DNA is TGTGCCAGCAGCTCCTACGGGACTAGCGGGGGCTCTTACGAGCAGTACTTC.

The chain is built from TRBV11-2 and TRBJ2-3; D remains ambiguous. The CDR3 totals 14 residues. Germline V gene sequence: CDR1 SGHAT, CDR2 FQNNGV. V lost 0 bases and J 1 base, leaving 5 bases between the germline ends. The CDR3 coding sequence is TGTGCCAGCAGCTTAGATCTCGGCACAGATACGCAGTATTTT. This codes for CASSLDLGTDTQYF.

The chain has TRBV7-9 and TRBJ1-4; 11 bases align to TRBD1. CDR3 length: 17 amino acids. V shed 4 bases, J shed 2 bases, and the junction held 6 bases outside the gene matches. Germline V gene sequence: CDR1 SEHNR, CDR2 FQNEAQ (reference sequence). This CDR3 reads CASSSGTGGATNEKLFF. For the CDR3, the DNA is TGTGCCAGCAGCTCCGGGACAGGGGGGGCCACTAATGAAAAACTGTTTTTT.

The table lists this clone with a few counts. This rearrangement joins TRBV15 to TRBJ1-6; 8 bases map to TRBD1. CDR1 is LNHNV, CDR2 YYDKDF, per germline (reference sequence). CDR3 length: 16 amino acids. V trimming: 0 bases; J trimming: 9 bases; junction bases outside the gene matches: 7. This chain's CDR3 is CATSRDQGASSSPLHF. CDR3 coding DNA: TGTGCCACCAGCAGAGACCAGGGGGCTTCGAGTTCACCCCTCCACTTT.

The rearrangement links TRBV29-1 to TRBJ1-1; D is perhaps TRBD1 (5 bases). The germline V gene has CDR1 SQVTM and CDR2 ANQGSEA. Trimming cost V 4 bases and J 1 base, with 10 bases left between them. The CDR3 is 13 amino acids. This CDR3 is CSVAQGTNTEAFF. The CDR3 nucleotides read TGCAGCGTTGCCCAGGGTACGAACACTGAAGCTTTCTTT.

The gene calls are TRBV19 and TRBJ1-1; 12 positions agree with TRBD1. CDR3 length: 15 residues. Trimming removed 8 bases from V and 1 base from J; junction bases left unmatched: 5. CDR1 and CDR2 from the germline V gene are LNHDA and SQIVND (reference sequence). Here the CDR3 reads CASSGTGGENTEAFF. CDR3 coding DNA: TGTGCCAGTTCCGGGACAGGGGGCGAGAACACTGAAGCTTTCTTT.

The CDR3 region has the DNA TGCGCCAGCAGCTCACTAAGCGGGAGTATCAATGAGCAGTTCTTC. It specifies CASSSLSGSINEQFF. The rearrangement uses TRBV5-1 and TRBJ2-1; 8 nucleotides agree with TRBD2. There are 15 residues in the CDR3. J gave up 6 bases and V 3 bases, and 8 bases lay outside the gene matches. Germline CDR1 and CDR2: SGHRS and YFSETQ.

This chain links TRBV28 with TRBJ2-7; 11 bases match TRBD2. This CDR3 has 15 residues. Germline V gene sequence: CDR1 MDHEN, CDR2 SYDVKM. Germline trimming cut 5 bases from V and 5 bases from J; bases unmatched to any gene: 8. CDR3 sequence (DNA): TGTGCCAGCAGTGAATTAGCGGGAGGGCCCCACGAGCAGTACTTC. Translating gives CASSELAGGPHEQYF.

In its sample, this clone was seen a few times. The CDR3 DNA reads TGTGCCAGCAGCAACCCTACTATTAGCGGGACCTACAATGAGCAGTTCTTC. Its protein product is CASSNPTISGTYNEQFF. The chain has TRBV21-1 and TRBJ2-1; the table's TRBD2 call for D was not verified on the DNA. TRBV21-1 is described as a pseudogene. CDR3 length: 17 residues.

The chain recombines TRBV18 with TRBJ2-7; TRBD2 is a possible D gene (5 bases). V lost 0 bases and J lost 5, with 17 bases in between. Germline V CDR1 and CDR2: KGHSH, LQKENI. The CDR3 has 16 amino acids. The CDR3 nucleotides read TGTGCCAGCTCACCACCGAGCGGCATCAAGTACCACGAGCAGTACTTC. Amino acid sequence: CASSPPSGIKYHEQYF.

V usage is TRBV7-2 and J usage is TRBJ2-5; 12 nucleotides align to TRBD2. The CDR3 extends over 17 amino acids. The trim removed 1 base at V and 9 bases at J, leaving 12 bases unmatched. Germline-derived CDR1 and CDR2 are SGHTA and FQGNSA. For the CDR3, the DNA is TGTGCCAGCAGCTTAGAGGCCCTAGCGGGGGGGGCAGGGGCCCAGTACTTC. Protein product: CASSLEALAGGAGAQYF.

The chain is built from TRBV21-1 and TRBJ2-6; TRBD1, the table's D call, was not compared with the DNA. TRBV21-1 is deemed a pseudogene. The CDR3 sequence is 20 residues long. Here the CDR3 reads CASSQAWSTRSYSGANVLTF. The CDR3, as DNA: TGTGCCAGCAGCCAAGCCTGGTCGACACGAAGCTACTCTGGGGCCAACGTCCTGACTTTC.

This chain links TRBV3-1 (or the pseudogene TRBV3-2) with TRBJ2-5; 10 nucleotides agree with TRBD2. The length of the CDR3 is 18 residues. The junction had 12 bases not matched to a gene; V was cut back by 3 bases and J by 2 bases. Germline V gives CDR1 LGHDT, CDR2 YNNKEL (reference sequence). The CDR3 spells CASSHETSGYGLQETQYF. The CDR3 DNA is TGTGCCAGCAGCCATGAGACTAGCGGGTATGGGTTGCAAGAGACCCAGTACTTC.

The chain combines TRBV6-2 or TRBV6-3 with TRBJ2-3, with D possibly matching TRBD1 (6 bases). The CDR3 loop spans 17 amino acids. V dropped 2 bases and J dropped 1 base, with 16 bases sitting between them. Germline loops: CDR1 MNHEY, CDR2 SVGEGT. The CDR3 is CASSYQGLMVGTDTQYF. The CDR3 bases are TGTGCCAGCAGTTACCAGGGGTTAATGGTAGGCACAGATACGCAGTATTTT.